This T cell receptor beta chain stems from a study of CD8+CD57+ T cells in acquired aplastic anemia. The overall study: The average for DNA from sorted CD4+ and CD8+ cells was roughly 3 ug.

The study profiled TCR beta VDJ and CDR3 using genomic DNA as template. MiXCR, applied by TCRdb to the reads, yields one record per CDR3 protein. The sample has just over 450,000 distinct CDR3 sequences, around 33% seen once. At least ten counts were recorded for this clonotype. All sequencing subjects had displayed CD8+CD57+ cell expansion on flow cytometry. The diagnosis in all patients was severe acquired aplastic anemia. Germline trimming cut 9 bases from V and 4 bases from J; bases unmatched to any gene: 4. This CDR3 is 13 amino acids long. Per the germline V gene, CDR1 is KGHDR and CDR2 is SFDVKD.

The sequence derives from a human donor with aplastic anemia. The rearrangement joins TRBV24-1 to TRBJ2-2; 7 bases map to TRBD2. Source material: sorted CD4+, CD8+, or CD8+CD57+ T cells (not recorded which) from PBMCs. The DNA for the CDR3 is TGTGCCACCGGGCGGGGGTTCACCGGGGAGCTGTTTTTT. Its protein is CATGRGFTGELFF.